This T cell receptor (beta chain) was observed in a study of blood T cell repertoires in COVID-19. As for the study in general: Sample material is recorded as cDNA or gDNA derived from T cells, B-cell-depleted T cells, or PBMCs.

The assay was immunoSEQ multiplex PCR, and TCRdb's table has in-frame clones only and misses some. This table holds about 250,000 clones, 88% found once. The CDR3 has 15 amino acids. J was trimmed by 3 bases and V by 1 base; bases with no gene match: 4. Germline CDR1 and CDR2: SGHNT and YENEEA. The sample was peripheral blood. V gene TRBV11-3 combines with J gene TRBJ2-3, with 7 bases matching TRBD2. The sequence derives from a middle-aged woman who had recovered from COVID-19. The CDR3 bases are TGTGCCAGCAGCTTAGGGGGAGGGCCGACAGATACGCAGTATTTT. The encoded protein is CASSLGGGPTDTQYF.